This T cell receptor beta chain was documented in a study of shared clonotypes between healthy human individuals. A CD45RA-negative memory subset and a CD45RA+ naive subset were separated from the CD4+ cells. The CDR3 totals 15 residues. V lost 7 bases, J lost 2 bases, and 15 bases lay in between. Germline V gives CDR1 MDHEN, CDR2 SYDVKM. Method: immunoSEQ multiplex PCR; TCRdb's copy keeps in-frame clones and lacks some. The sample includes around 1,000,000 clones, around three quarters seen only once; the top ten take roughly 0.9%. The material sequenced was memory CD4+ T cells from PBMCs. Subset described: CD45RA-negative fraction. The chain employs TRBV28 and TRBJ2-1; tentatively, D is TRBD1 or TRBD2 (6 bases each). This TCR was sampled from a man aged 18 to 30 in good health. Some clones in this sample may be carry-over from other donors' samples. CDR3 amino acids: CASTSMGGAYNEQFF. CDR3 DNA sequence: TGTGCCAGCACAAGTATGGGGGGCGCCTACAATGAGCAGTTCTTC.